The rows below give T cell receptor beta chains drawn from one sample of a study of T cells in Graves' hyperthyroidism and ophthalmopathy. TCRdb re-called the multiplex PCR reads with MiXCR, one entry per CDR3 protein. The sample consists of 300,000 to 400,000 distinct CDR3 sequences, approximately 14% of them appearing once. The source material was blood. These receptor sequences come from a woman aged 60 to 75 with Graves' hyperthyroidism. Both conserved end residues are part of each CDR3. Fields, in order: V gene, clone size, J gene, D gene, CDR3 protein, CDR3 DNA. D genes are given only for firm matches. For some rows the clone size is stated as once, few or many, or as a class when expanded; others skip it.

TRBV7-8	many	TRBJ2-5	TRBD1	CASSLQVQGVGETQYF	TGTGCCAGCAGCTTACAAGTCCAGGGGGTGGGAGAGACCCAGTACTTC
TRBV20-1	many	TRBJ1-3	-	CSASGAPSGNTIYF	TGCAGTGCTAGTGGGGCCCCCTCTGGAAACACCATATATTTT
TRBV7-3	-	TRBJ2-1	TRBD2	CASSLTLGLAGGREQFF	TGTGCCAGCAGCTTAACGCTGGGACTAGCGGGAGGGCGGGAGCAGTTCTTC
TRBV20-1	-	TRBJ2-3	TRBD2	CSSRAGGTDTQYF	TGCAGTTCCCGAGCGGGGGGGACAGATACGCAGTATTTT
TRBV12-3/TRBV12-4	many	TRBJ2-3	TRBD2	CASSLAGAGGSTDTQYF	TGTGCCAGCAGTTTAGCTGGAGCGGGAGGGAGCACAGATACGCAGTATTTT
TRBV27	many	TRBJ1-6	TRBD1	CASRRDRSNSPLHF	TGTGCCAGCAGAAGGGACAGGAGTAATTCACCCCTCCACTTT
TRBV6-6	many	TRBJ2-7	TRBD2	CASSYSSASGSYEQYF	TGTGCCAGCAGTTACTCATCGGCTAGCGGATCCTACGAGCAGTACTTC
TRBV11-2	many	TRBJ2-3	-	CATCPGRSSTDTQYF	TGTGCCACTTGCCCCGGGCGGAGTAGCACAGATACGCAGTATTTT
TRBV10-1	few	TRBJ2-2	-	CASSDSTGVGELFF	TGCGCCAGCAGTGACTCCACGGGGGTCGGGGAGCTGTTTTTT
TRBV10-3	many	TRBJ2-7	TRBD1	CAISQGTGREQYF	TGTGCCATCAGCCAGGGGACAGGGAGGGAGCAGTACTTC
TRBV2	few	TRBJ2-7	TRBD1	CANGQGHEQYF	TGTGCCAACGGACAGGGGCACGAGCAGTACTTC
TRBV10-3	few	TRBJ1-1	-	CATRETEAFF	TGTGCCACCCGGGAGACTGAAGCTTTCTTT
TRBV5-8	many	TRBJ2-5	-	CASSPEGRGETQYF	TGTGCCAGCAGCCCGGAAGGCAGGGGAGAGACCCAGTACTTC
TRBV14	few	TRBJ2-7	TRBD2	CASSQLGGKQYF	TGTGCCAGCAGCCAACTCGGGGGGAAGCAGTACTTC
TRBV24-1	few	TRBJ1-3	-	CATSDPRTPGNTIYF	TGTGCCACCAGTGATCCCCGGACACCCGGAAACACCATATATTTT
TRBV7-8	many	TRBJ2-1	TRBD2	CASSLLTSIDEQFF	TGTGCCAGCAGCTTGTTGACTAGCATCGATGAGCAGTTCTTC
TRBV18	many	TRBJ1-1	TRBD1	CASSPPRRGPTEAFF	TGTGCCAGCTCACCACCACGCAGGGGGCCCACTGAAGCTTTCTTT
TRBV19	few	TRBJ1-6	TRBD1	CASSKQGDSPLHF	TGTGCCAGTAGTAAACAGGGGGATTCACCCCTCCACTTT
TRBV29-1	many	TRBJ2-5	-	CSVVRSQETQYF	TGCAGCGTTGTTAGGTCCCAAGAGACCCAGTACTTC
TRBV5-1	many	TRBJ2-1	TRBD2	CASSPWEGLYNEQFF	TGCGCCAGCAGCCCTTGGGAGGGGTTATACAATGAGCAGTTCTTC
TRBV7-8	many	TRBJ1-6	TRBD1	CASSLMGQGNSPLHF	TGTGCCAGCAGCCTAATGGGACAGGGGAACTCACCCCTCCACTTT
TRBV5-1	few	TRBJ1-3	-	CASSEGFSGNTIYF	TGCGCCAGCAGTGAGGGGTTCTCTGGAAACACCATATATTTT
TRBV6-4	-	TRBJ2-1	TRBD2	CASSLREDGYNEQFF	TGTGCCAGCAGTCTCCGGGAGGACGGCTACAATGAGCAGTTCTTC
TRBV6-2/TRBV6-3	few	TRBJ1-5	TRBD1	CASSHPGGLSNQPQHF	TGTGCCAGCAGTCACCCAGGGGGCCTTAGCAATCAGCCCCAGCATTTT
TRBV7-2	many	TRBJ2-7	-	CASSLVGGRDSYEQYF	TGTGCCAGCAGCTTAGTTGGGGGGCGAGACTCCTACGAGCAGTACTTC
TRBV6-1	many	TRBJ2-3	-	CASSEGQGTDTQYF	TGTGCCAGCAGTGAAGGACAGGGCACAGATACGCAGTATTTT
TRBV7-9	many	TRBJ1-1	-	CASSLAGAGAGADTEAFF	TGTGCCAGCAGCTTAGCGGGGGCAGGCGCCGGGGCCGACACTGAAGCTTTCTTT